A selection of T cell receptor beta chains follows, all from one sample in a study of beta chain features in type 1 diabetes. Assay used: immunoSEQ multiplex PCR; TCRdb lists only in-frame clones, some missing. The profile covers around 97,000 clones, with under 30% appearing a single time and about 0.49% taken by the ten largest. The specimen was central memory CD4+ T cells from blood. The receptor source for this set is a woman in her late teens or twenties with type 1 diabetes. CDR3s include the opening cysteine and the closing phenylalanine or tryptophan. Fields, in order: V gene, clone size, J gene, D gene, CDR3 protein, CDR3 DNA. A D gene is named only where the DNA matches it firmly. Clone sizes are given selectively: once, few, many, or a class where the clone is expanded.

V: TRBV30
size: .
J: TRBJ1-5
D: .
CDR3: CAWGYTDSQPQHF
DNA: TGTGCCTGGGGATACACAGATAGTCAGCCCCAGCATTTT

V: TRBV11-3
size: .
J: TRBJ2-1
D: TRBD1
CDR3: CASSQRTGAYEQFF
DNA: TGTGCCAGCAGCCAAAGGACAGGGGCGTATGAGCAGTTCTTC

V: TRBV7-9
size: few
J: TRBJ2-3
D: .
CDR3: CASSLAHTDTQYF
DNA: TGTGCCAGCAGCTTAGCACACACAGATACGCAGTATTTT

V: TRBV28
size: few
J: TRBJ1-2
D: .
CDR3: CASSFEGEIYGYTF
DNA: TGTGCCAGCAGTTTCGAGGGCGAAATCTATGGCTACACCTTC

V: TRBV18
size: few
J: TRBJ2-2
D: .
CDR3: CASSPQRGTGELFF
DNA: TGTGCCAGCTCACCGCAGCGAGGGACCGGGGAGCTGTTTTTT

V: TRBV7-2
size: few
J: TRBJ2-5
D: TRBD2
CDR3: CASSLGQLAAQETQYF
DNA: TGTGCCAGCAGCTTAGGCCAGCTAGCGGCCCAAGAGACCCAGTACTTC

V: TRBV7-9
size: .
J: TRBJ1-4
D: TRBD1
CDR3: CASSLDRGVEKLFF
DNA: TGTGCCAGCAGCTTAGACAGGGGCGTAGAAAAACTGTTTTTT

V: TRBV2
size: few
J: TRBJ2-7
D: TRBD1
CDR3: CASRGDRGHEQYF
DNA: TGTGCCAGCCGGGGGGACAGGGGGCACGAGCAGTACTTC

V: TRBV5-6
size: .
J: TRBJ2-2
D: .
CDR3: CASSQGLRTGELFF
DNA: TGTGCCAGCAGTCAAGGACTCAGGACCGGGGAGCTGTTTTTT

V: TRBV27
size: .
J: TRBJ2-1
D: .
CDR3: CATKRASAYSYNEQFF
DNA: TGTGCCACAAAGAGGGCTAGCGCCTACTCCTACAATGAGCAGTTCTTC

V: TRBV7-9
size: many
J: TRBJ1-2
D: .
CDR3: CASSSSGYGYTF
DNA: TGTGCCAGCAGCTCCTCAGGATATGGCTACACCTTC

V: TRBV14
size: few
J: TRBJ1-5
D: .
CDR3: CASSLSGGPQHF
DNA: TGTGCCAGCAGCCTATCGGGGGGGCCCCAGCATTTT

V: TRBV27
size: few
J: TRBJ1-4
D: TRBD1
CDR3: CASSGDRVDEKLFF
DNA: TGTGCCAGCAGCGGAGACAGGGTAGATGAAAAACTGTTTTTT

V: TRBV28
size: .
J: TRBJ1-2
D: TRBD1
CDR3: CASSGPTQGGDGYTF
DNA: TGTGCCAGCAGCGGGCCAACACAGGGGGGGGATGGCTACACCTTC

V: TRBV2
size: few
J: TRBJ2-1
D: .
CDR3: CASNIGSFDEQFF
DNA: TGTGCCAGCAATATAGGTAGCTTCGATGAGCAGTTCTTC

V: TRBV9
size: few
J: TRBJ2-5
D: TRBD2
CDR3: CASSPIAGPETQYF
DNA: TGTGCCAGCAGCCCAATAGCGGGCCCCGAGACCCAGTACTTC

V: TRBV5-4
size: .
J: TRBJ2-1
D: TRBD2
CDR3: CASSLGQGLAGSEQFF
DNA: TGTGCCAGCAGCTTGGGGCAAGGACTAGCGGGTTCTGAGCAGTTCTTC

V: TRBV20-1
size: few
J: TRBJ2-7
D: .
CDR3: CSASLHEQYF
DNA: TGCAGTGCTAGCCTCCACGAGCAGTACTTC

V: TRBV5-5
size: .
J: TRBJ1-2
D: .
CDR3: CASSFRAGYGYTF
DNA: TGTGCCAGCAGCTTTCGCGCGGGCTATGGCTACACCTTC

V: TRBV10-3
size: once
J: TRBJ1-1
D: .
CDR3: CAISEWQAEAFF
DNA: TGTGCCATCAGTGAGTGGCAGGCCGAAGCTTTCTTT

V: TRBV6-1
size: few
J: TRBJ2-5
D: .
CDR3: CARSQGGRGRETQYF
DNA: TGTGCCAGAAGCCAAGGTGGGAGGGGGAGGGAGACCCAGTACTTC

V: TRBV2
size: .
J: TRBJ2-1
D: TRBD1
CDR3: CATQQGEAYNEQFF
DNA: TGTGCCACCCAACAGGGGGAAGCCTACAATGAGCAGTTCTTC

V: TRBV14
size: once
J: TRBJ2-1
D: TRBD1
CDR3: CASSPAGTGSYNEQFF
DNA: TGTGCCAGCAGCCCGGCCGGGACAGGGAGTTACAATGAGCAGTTCTTC

V: TRBV7-2
size: many
J: TRBJ2-5
D: TRBD2
CDR3: CASRSIAGRETQYF
DNA: TGTGCCAGCAGGTCGATAGCGGGTCGAGAGACCCAGTACTTC

V: TRBV18
size: .
J: TRBJ2-1
D: .
CDR3: CASSRYRENEQFF
DNA: TGTGCCAGCTCACGCTACAGGGAAAATGAGCAGTTCTTC

V: TRBV5-4
size: few
J: TRBJ2-3
D: .
CDR3: CASSLGGGRADTQYF
DNA: TGTGCCAGCAGCTTGGGGGGTGGGAGAGCAGATACGCAGTATTTT

V: TRBV4-2
size: medium-sized
J: TRBJ2-2
D: TRBD2
CDR3: CASSQEVVSGRGELFF
DNA: TGTGCCAGCAGCCAAGAGGTGGTTAGCGGGCGAGGGGAGCTGTTTTTT

V: TRBV4-2
size: few
J: TRBJ1-3
D: TRBD1
CDR3: CASSHPRQGGSGNTIYF
DNA: TGTGCCAGCAGCCATCCTAGACAGGGGGGCTCTGGAAACACCATATATTTT

V: TRBV4-1
size: few
J: TRBJ2-3
D: TRBD2
CDR3: CASSQGSGLAVLNTQYF
DNA: TGCGCCAGCAGCCAGGGGTCGGGACTAGCGGTACTGAATACGCAGTATTTT